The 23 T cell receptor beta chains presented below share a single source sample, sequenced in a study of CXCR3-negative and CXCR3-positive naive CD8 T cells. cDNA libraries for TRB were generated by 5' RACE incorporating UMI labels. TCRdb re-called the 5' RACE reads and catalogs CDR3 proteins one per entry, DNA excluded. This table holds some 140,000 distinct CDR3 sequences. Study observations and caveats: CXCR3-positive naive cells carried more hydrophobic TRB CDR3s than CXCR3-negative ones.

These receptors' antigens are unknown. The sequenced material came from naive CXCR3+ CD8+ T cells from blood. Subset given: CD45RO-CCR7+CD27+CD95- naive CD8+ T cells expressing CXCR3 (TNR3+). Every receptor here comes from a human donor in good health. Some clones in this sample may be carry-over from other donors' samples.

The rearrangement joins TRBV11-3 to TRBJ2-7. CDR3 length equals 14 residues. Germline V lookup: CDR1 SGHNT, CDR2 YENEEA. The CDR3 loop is CASSATDSPYEQYF.

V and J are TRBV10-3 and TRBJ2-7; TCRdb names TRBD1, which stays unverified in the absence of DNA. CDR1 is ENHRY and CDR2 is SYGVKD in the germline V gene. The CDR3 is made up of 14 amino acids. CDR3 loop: CAISGQGLTYGQYF.

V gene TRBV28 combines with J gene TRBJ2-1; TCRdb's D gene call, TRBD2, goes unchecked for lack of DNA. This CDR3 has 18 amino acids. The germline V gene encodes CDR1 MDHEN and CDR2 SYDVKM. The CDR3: CASSLGLVKMSSYNEQFF.

The CDR3 region is CASSVENRALNEQFF. This chain links TRBV9 with TRBJ2-1. Germline CDR1 reads SGDLS; CDR2 reads YYNGEE. The CDR3 is 15 amino acids.

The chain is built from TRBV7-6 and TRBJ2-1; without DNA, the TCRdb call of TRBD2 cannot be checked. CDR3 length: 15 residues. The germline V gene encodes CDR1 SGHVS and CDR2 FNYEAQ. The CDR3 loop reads CASSDPGLEVNEQFF.

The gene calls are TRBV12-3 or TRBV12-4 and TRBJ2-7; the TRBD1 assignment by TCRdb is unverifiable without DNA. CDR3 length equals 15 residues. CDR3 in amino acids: CASSLEQGWSYEQYF.

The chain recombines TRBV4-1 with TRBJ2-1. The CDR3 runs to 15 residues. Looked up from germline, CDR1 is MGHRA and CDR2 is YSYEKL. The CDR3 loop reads CASSRAVVSYNEQFF.

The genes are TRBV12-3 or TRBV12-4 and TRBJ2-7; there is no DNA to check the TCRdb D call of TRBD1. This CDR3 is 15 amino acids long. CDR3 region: CASSLFVGVSYEQYF.

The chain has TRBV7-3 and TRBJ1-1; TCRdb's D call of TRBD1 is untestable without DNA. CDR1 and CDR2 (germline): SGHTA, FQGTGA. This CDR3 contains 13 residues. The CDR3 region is CASSAGTGNEAFF. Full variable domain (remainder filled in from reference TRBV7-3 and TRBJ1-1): GAGVSQTPSNKVTEKGKYVELRCDPISGHTALYWYRQSLGQGPEFLIYFQGTGAADDSGLPNDRFFAVRPEGSVSTLKIQRTERGDSAVYLCASSAGTGNEAFFGQGTRLTVV.

The CDR3 region is CASSQFGGAGGTDTHYF. The chain uses TRBV4-1 and TRBJ2-3; TCRdb's D gene call, TRBD2, goes unchecked for lack of DNA. This CDR3 spans 17 amino acids. Germline V gives CDR1 MGHRA, CDR2 YSYEKL.

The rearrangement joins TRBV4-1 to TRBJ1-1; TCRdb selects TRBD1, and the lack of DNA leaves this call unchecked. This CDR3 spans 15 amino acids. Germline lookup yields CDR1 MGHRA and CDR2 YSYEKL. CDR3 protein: CASSHQGGQGTEAFF.

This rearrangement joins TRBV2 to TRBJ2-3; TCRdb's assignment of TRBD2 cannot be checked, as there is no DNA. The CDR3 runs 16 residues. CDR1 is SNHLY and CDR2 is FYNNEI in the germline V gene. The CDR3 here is CASSELQREGRDTQYF.

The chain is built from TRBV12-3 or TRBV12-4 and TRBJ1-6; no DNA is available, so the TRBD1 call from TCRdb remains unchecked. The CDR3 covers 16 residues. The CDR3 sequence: CASSPRTGSYNSPLHF.

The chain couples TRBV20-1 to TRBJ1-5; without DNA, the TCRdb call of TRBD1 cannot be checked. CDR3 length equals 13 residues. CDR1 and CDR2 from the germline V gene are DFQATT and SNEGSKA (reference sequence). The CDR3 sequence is CSAGDRGNQPQHF.

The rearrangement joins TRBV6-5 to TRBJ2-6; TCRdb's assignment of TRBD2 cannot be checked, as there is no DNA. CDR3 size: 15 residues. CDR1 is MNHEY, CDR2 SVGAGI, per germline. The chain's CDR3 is CATSQDSTGANVLTF.

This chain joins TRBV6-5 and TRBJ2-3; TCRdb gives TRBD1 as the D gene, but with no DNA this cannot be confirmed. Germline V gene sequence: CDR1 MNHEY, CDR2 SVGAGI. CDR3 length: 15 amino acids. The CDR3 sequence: CASSYLRGSTDTQYF.

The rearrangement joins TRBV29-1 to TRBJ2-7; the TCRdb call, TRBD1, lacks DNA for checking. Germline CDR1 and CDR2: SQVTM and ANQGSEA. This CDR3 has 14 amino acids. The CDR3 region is CSVEGASGAYEQYF.

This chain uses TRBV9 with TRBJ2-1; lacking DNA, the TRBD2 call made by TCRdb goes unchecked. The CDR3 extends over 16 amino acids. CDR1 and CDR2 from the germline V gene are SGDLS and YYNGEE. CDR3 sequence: CASSTHTGTSVDEQFF. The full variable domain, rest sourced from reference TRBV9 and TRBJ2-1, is DSGVTQTPKHLITATGQRVTLRCSPRSGDLSVYWYQQSLDQGLQFLIQYYNGEERAKGNILERFSAQQFPDLHSELNLSSLELGDSALYFCASSTHTGTSVDEQFFGPGTRLTVL.

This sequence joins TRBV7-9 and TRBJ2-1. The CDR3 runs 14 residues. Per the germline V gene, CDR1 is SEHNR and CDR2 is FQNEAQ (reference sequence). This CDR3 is CASSLRDRPNEQFF.

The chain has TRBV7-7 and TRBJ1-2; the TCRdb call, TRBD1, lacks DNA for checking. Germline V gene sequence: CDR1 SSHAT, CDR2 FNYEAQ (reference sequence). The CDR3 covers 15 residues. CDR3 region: CASSLGRSGDYGYTF.

The CDR3 region is CASSGAGGLSYEQYF. The chain couples TRBV5-5 to TRBJ2-7; the D call of TRBD1 rests on TCRdb alone, since no DNA is present to check it. The length of the CDR3 is 15 residues. The germline CDR1 and CDR2 sequences are SGHKS and YYEKEE (reference sequence).

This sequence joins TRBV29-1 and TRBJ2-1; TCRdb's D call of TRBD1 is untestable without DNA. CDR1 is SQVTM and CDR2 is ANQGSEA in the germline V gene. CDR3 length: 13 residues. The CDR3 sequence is CSVGAVPGNEQFF.

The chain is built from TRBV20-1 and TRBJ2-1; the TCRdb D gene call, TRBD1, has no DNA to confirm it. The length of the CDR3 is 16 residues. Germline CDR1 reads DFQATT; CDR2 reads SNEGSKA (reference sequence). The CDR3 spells CSAIPLWRERYHEQFF.